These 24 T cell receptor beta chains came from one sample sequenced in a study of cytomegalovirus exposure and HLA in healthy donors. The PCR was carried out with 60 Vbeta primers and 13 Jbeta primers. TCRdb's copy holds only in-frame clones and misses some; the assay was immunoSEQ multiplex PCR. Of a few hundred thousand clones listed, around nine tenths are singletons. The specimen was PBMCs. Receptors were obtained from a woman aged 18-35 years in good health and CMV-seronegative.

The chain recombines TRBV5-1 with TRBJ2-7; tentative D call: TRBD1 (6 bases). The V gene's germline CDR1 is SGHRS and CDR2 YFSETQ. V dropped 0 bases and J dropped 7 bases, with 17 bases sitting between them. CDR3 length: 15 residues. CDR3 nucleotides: TGCGCCAGCAGCTTGGGGCCAGGGGCGTTGAGGGAGCAGTACTTC. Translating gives CASSLGPGALREQYF.

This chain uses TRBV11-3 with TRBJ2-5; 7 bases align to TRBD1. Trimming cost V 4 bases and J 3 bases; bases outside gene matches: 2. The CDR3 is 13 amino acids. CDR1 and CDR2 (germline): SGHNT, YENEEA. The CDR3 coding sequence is TGTGCCAGCAGCTCGGGACAGAAAGAGACCCAGTACTTC. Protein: CASSSGQKETQYF. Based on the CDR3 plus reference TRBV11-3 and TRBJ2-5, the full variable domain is EAGVVQSPRYKIIEKKQPVAFWCNPISGHNTLYWYLQNLGQGPELLIRYENEEAVDDSQLPKDRFSAERLKGVDSTLKIQPAELGDSAVYLCASSSGQKETQYFGPGTRLLVL.

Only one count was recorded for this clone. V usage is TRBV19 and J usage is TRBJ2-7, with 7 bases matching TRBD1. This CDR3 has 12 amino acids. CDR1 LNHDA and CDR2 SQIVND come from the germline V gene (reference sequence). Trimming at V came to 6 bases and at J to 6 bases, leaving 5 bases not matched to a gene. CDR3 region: CASSRGGGEQYF. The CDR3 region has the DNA TGTGCCAGTAGCAGAGGGGGCGGCGAGCAGTACTTC.

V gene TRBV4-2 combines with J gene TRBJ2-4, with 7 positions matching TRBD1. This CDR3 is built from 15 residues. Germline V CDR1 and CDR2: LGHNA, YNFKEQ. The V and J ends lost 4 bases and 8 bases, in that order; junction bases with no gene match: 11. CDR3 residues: CASSPTEQGWDIQYF. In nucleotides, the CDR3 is TGTGCCAGCAGCCCGACGGAACAGGGGTGGGACATTCAGTACTTC.

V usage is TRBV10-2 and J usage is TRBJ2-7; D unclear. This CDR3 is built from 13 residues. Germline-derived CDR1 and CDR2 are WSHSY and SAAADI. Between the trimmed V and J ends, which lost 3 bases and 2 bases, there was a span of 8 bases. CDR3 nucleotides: TGCGCCAGCAGTGATGGCGGAACCTACGAGCAGTACTTC. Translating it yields CASSDGGTYEQYF.

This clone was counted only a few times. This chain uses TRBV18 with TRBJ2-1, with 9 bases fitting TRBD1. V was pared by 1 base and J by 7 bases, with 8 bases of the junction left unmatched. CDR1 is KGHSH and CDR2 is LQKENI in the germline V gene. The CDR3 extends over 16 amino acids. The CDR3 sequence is CASSPLGTGIGNEQFF. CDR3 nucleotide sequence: TGTGCCAGCTCACCACTTGGGACAGGGATAGGGAATGAGCAGTTCTTC.

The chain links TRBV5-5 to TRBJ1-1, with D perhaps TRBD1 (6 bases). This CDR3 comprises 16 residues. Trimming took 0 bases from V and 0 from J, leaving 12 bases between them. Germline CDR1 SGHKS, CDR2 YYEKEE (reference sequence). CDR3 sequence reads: CASSLGLGDMNTEAFF. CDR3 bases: TGTGCCAGCAGCTTGGGGTTGGGGGACATGAACACTGAAGCTTTCTTT.

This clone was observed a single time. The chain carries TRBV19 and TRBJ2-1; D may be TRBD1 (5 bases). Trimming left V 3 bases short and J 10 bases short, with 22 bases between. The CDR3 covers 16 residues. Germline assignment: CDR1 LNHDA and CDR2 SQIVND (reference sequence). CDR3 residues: CASSIFGADPLPEQFF. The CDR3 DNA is TGTGCCAGTAGTATTTTTGGGGCCGACCCCCTCCCGGAGCAGTTCTTC.

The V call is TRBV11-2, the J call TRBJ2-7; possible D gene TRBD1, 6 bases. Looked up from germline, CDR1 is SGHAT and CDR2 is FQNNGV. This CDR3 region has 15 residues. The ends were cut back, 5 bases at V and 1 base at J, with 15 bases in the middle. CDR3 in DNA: TGTGCCAGCAGCCAGGGGATAGACGTTTCCTACGAGCAGTACTTC. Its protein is CASSQGIDVSYEQYF.

The CDR3 reads CASSLTASGSSSAETQYF. CDR3 DNA: TGTGCCAGCAGCTTAACGGCTAGCGGGTCTTCCTCGGCGGAGACCCAGTACTTC. This sequence joins TRBV7-4 and TRBJ2-5, with 8 nucleotides matching TRBD2. V shed 2 bases and J 5 bases; nucleotides not matched to a gene: 16. This CDR3 is 18 amino acids long. The germline V gene encodes CDR1 SGHVT and CDR2 SQSDAQ.

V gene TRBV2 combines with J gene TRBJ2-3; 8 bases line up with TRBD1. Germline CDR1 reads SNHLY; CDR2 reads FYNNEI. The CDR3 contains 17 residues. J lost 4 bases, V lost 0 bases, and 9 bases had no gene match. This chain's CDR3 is CASSEALIQQGADTQYF. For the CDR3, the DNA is TGTGCCAGCAGTGAAGCGCTTATTCAACAGGGGGCAGATACGCAGTATTTT.

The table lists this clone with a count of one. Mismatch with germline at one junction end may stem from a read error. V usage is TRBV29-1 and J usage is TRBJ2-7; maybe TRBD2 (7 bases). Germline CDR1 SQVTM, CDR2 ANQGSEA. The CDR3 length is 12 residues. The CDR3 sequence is CSVGGGLYERYF. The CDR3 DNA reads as TGCAGCGTTGGGGGGGGGCTCTACGAGCGGTACTTC.

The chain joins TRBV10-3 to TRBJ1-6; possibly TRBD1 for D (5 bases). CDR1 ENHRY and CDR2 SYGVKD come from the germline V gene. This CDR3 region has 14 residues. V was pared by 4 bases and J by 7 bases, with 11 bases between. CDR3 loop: CAISGWGGNSPLHF. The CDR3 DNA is TGTGCCATCAGTGGTTGGGGGGGAAATTCACCCCTCCACTTT.

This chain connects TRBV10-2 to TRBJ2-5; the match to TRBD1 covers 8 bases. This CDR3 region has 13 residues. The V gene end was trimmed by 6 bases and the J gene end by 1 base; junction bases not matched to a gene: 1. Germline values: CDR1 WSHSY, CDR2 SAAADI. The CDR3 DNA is TGCGCCAGCAGAGGACAGGGCCAAGAGACCCAGTACTTC. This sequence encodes CASRGQGQETQYF.

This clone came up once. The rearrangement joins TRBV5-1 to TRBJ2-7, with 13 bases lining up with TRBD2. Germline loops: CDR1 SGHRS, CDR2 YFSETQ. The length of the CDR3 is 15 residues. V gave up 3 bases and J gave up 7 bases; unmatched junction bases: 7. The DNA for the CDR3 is TGCGCCAGCAGCTGGGACGGGACTAGCGGGACAGAGCAGTACTTC. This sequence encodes CASSWDGTSGTEQYF. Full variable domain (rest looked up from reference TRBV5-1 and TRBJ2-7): KAGVTQTPRYLIKTRGQQVTLSCSPISGHRSVSWYQQTPGQGLQFLFEYFSETQRNKGNFPGRFSGRQFSNSRSEMNVSTLELGDSALYLCASSWDGTSGTEQYFGPGTRLTVT.

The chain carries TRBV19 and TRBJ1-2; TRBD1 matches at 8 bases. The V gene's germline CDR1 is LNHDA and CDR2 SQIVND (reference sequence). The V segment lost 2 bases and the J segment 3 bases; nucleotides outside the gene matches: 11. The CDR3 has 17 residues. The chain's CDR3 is CASSIRADRELYYGYTF. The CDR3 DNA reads TGTGCCAGTAGTATACGGGCGGACAGGGAACTCTACTATGGCTACACCTTC.

The CDR3: CASSHYEQYF. CDR3 nucleotide sequence: TGTGCCAGCAGCCACTACGAGCAGTACTTC. The chain carries TRBV11-2 and TRBJ2-7; D remains unclear. V dropped 5 bases and J dropped 3 bases, with 2 bases sitting between them. CDR1 SGHAT and CDR2 FQNNGV come from the germline V gene. The CDR3 sequence is 10 residues long.

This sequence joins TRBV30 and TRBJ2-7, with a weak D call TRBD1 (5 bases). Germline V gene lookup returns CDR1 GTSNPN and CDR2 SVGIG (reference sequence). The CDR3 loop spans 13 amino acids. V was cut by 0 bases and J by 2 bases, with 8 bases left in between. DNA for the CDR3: TGTGCCTGGAGTGTTGGGGCTGCCTACGAGCAGTACTTC. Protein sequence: CAWSVGAAYEQYF. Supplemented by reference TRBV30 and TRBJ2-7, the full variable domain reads SQTIHQWPATLVQPVGSPLSLECTVEGTSNPNLYWYRQAAGRGLQLLFYSVGIGQISSEVPQNLSASRPQDRQFILSSKKLLLSDSGFYLCAWSVGAAYEQYFGPGTRLTVT.

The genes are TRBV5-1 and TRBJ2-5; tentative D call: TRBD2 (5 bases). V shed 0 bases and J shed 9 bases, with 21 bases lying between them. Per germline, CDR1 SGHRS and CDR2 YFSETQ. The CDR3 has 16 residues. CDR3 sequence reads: CASSLGGDSRPGSQYF. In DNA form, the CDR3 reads TGCGCCAGCAGCTTGGGTGGGGATTCCCGCCCGGGGTCCCAGTACTTC.

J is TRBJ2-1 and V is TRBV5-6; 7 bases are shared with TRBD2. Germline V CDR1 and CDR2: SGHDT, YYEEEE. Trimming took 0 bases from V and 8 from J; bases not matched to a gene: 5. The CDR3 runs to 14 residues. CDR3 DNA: TGTGCCAGCAGCTTGGTAGCGGGTTCGCATGAGCAGTTCTTC. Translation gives CASSLVAGSHEQFF.

The CDR3 region is CASSAQGAGYEQYF. The CDR3 nucleotides are TGCGCCAGCAGCGCACAGGGGGCCGGGTACGAGCAGTACTTC. The chain combines TRBV4-1 with TRBJ2-5; TRBD1 aligns across 9 bases. The end of the DNA aligns better with TRBJ2-7, so the J call may be wrong. Germline lookup yields CDR1 MGHRA and CDR2 YSYEKL. This CDR3 region has 14 residues.

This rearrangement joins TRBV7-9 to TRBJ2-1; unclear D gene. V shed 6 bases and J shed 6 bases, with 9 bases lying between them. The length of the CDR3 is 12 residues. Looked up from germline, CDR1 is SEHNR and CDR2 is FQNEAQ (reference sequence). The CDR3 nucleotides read TGTGCCAGCAGTACCTCGGGCAATGAGCAGTTCTTC. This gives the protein CASSTSGNEQFF.

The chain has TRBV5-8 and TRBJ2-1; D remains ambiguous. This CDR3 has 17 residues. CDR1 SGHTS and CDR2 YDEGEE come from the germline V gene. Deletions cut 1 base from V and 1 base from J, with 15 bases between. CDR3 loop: CASSLSVLTRSYNEQFF. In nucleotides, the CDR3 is TGTGCCAGCAGCTTGTCAGTGTTGACCAGGTCCTACAATGAGCAGTTCTTC.

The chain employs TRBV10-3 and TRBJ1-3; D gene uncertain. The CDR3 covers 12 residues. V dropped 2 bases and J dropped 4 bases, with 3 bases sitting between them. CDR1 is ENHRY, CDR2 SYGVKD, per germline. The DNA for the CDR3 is TGTGCCATCAGTGAGCCAGGAAACACCATATATTTT. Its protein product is CAISEPGNTIYF.